One T cell receptor beta chain is described in this entry. These data belong to a study of blood T cell repertoires in COVID-19. This CDR3 is 15 amino acids long. Germline loops: CDR1 MNHEY, CDR2 SMNVEV (reference sequence). V shed 0 bases and J 3 bases; nucleotides not matched to a gene: 5. Repertoires were generated with immunoSEQ multiplex PCR, while TCRdb's copy carries only in-frame clones and drops some. The data show around 300,000 clones, with roughly nine tenths seen just once and 2% to 2.5% held by the top ten. This TCR was sampled from a man aged 50 to 60 with acute or convalescent COVID-19. This chain uses TRBV27 with TRBJ2-7; TRBD2 matches 7 bases. Specimen: peripheral blood. The CDR3 here is CASSLSFREGYEQYF. The CDR3 nucleotides are TGTGCCAGCAGTTTATCCTTTAGGGAGGGCTACGAGCAGTACTTC.